This T cell receptor beta chain emerged from a study of CD4 and CD8 cells across lung adenocarcinoma regions. TCRdb recomputed calls from the PCR reads with MiXCR, one row per CDR3 protein. Of tens of thousands of distinct CDR3 sequences in the sample, under 65% were seen once. This clonotype showed up many times. Germline V CDR1 and CDR2: MNHEY, SMNVEV (reference sequence). This CDR3 comprises 16 residues. Trimming shortened V by 2 bases and J by 0 bases, and 11 bases separated the two germline ends. The V and J genes are TRBV27 and TRBJ1-3; no reliable D call. Sequenced: CD4+ T cells from the center of a lung tumor. The receptor's source is a male donor with lung adenocarcinoma. The CD4 and CD8 labels of this study may be unreliable. CDR3 bases: TGTGCCAGCAGTTTACGTAGCCCGTACTCTGGAAACACCATATATTTT. It specifies CASSLRSPYSGNTIYF.